This TCR beta chain was obtained from a study of T cell responses to AZD1222 COVID-19 vaccine. The CDR3 is 15 amino acids. Germline V gives CDR1 SGHRS, CDR2 YFSETQ. Trimming pared 1 base from V and 2 bases from J, leaving 9 bases between. Assay used: immunoSEQ multiplex PCR; TCRdb lists only in-frame clones, some missing. The sample includes approximately 190,000 clones, around 90% of them seen just once. The sequenced sample was peripheral blood, obtained on day 0 of AZD1222 vaccination. V gene TRBV5-1 combines with J gene TRBJ1-4, with D possibly being TRBD1 (6 bases). The sequence was collected from an adult in good health. CDR3 coding DNA: TGCGCCAGCAGCTTGAGGGGGGCTACTAATGAAAAACTGTTTTTT. This encodes CASSLRGATNEKLFF.